The 25 T cell receptor beta chains listed next were all sequenced from one sample in a study of early T cells in non-severe SARS-CoV-2 infection. TCRdb re-analysed the 5' RACE reads in MiXCR, keeping a single row per CDR3 protein. The sample has tens of thousands of distinct CDR3 sequences, just under 4% seen once; the top ten hold 10%. Specimen: whole blood. The receptors stem from an adult who was a healthcare worker with PCR-confirmed SARS-CoV-2 infection or an uninfected control (not recorded which).

This clonotype was observed at least ten times. V and J are TRBV20-1 and TRBJ2-3; a weak D match, TRBD2 (5 bases). The CDR3 length is 13 residues. V was pared by 6 bases and J by 5 bases, with 15 bases between. The germline V gene has CDR1 DFQATT and CDR2 SNEGSKA (reference sequence). CDR3 bases: TGCAGTGCCCGTGGCGGGCATAGAGATACGCAGTATTTT. Translating gives CSARGGHRDTQYF.

This sequence joins TRBV5-1 and TRBJ2-2; 7 positions match TRBD1. CDR1 SGHRS and CDR2 YFSETQ come from the germline V gene. Losses at the gene ends were 0 bases for V and 6 bases for J; bases not matched to a gene: 8. CDR3 length equals 16 residues. The CDR3 spells CASSLGGQIVPGELFF. The CDR3 DNA reads TGCGCCAGCAGCTTGGGGGGACAGATCGTACCCGGGGAGCTGTTTTTT.

In its sample, this clonotype was seen many times. The V gene is TRBV2, the J gene TRBJ1-5; D might be TRBD1 (5 bases). The CDR3 sequence is 13 residues long. Trimming cost V 6 bases and J 2 bases, with 8 bases left between them. Per the germline V gene, CDR1 is SNHLY and CDR2 is FYNNEI. CDR3 protein: CASRGLGNQPQHF. CDR3 coding DNA: TGTGCCAGCAGGGGGCTAGGCAATCAGCCCCAGCATTTT.

This clonotype was detected ten times or more. The chain is built from TRBV24-1 and TRBJ2-4; maybe TRBD1 (5 bases). From germline, CDR1 is KGHDR and CDR2 SFDVKD. Deletions cut 3 bases from V and 8 bases from J, with 13 bases between. The CDR3 covers 14 residues. Here the CDR3 reads CATSDTGYGDIQYF. CDR3 nucleotide sequence: TGTGCCACCAGTGATACAGGTTACGGAGACATTCAGTACTTC.

This clonotype was recorded many times. The chain combines TRBV18 with TRBJ2-1; D is undetermined. Germline lookup yields CDR1 KGHSH and CDR2 LQKENI. The CDR3 has 14 amino acids. V lost 0 bases and J lost 7, with 10 bases in between. The CDR3 region has the DNA TGTGCCAGCTCACCACCACCTCAACGGAATGAGCAGTTCTTC. Its translation: CASSPPPQRNEQFF.

This clonotype was recorded many times. The V and J genes are TRBV14 and TRBJ2-5, with 14 bases that match TRBD2. Germline V gene lookup returns CDR1 SGHDN and CDR2 FVKESK. This CDR3 spans 16 amino acids. V was pared by 1 base and J by 2 bases, with 0 bases of the junction left unmatched. In nucleotides, the CDR3 is TGTGCCAGCAGCCAAGGGACTAGCGGGAGGCAAGAGACCCAGTACTTC. Protein product: CASSQGTSGRQETQYF. The whole variable domain, remainder taken from reference TRBV14 and TRBJ2-5, is EAGVTQFPSHSVIEKGQTVTLRCDPISGHDNLYWYRRVMGKEIKFLLHFVKESKQDESGMPNNRFLAERTGGTYSTLKVQPAELEDSGVYFCASSQGTSGRQETQYFGPGTRLLVL.

This clonotype was seen repeatedly, ten times or more. The rearrangement uses TRBV28 and TRBJ2-2, with unresolved D. The germline V gene encodes CDR1 MDHEN and CDR2 SYDVKM. V shed 1 base and J shed 7 bases, with 7 bases lying between them. This CDR3 is 13 amino acids long. The CDR3 loop reads CASSLFGRGELFF. The CDR3, as DNA: TGTGCCAGCAGTTTATTCGGGCGCGGGGAGCTGTTTTTT.

V and J are TRBV2 and TRBJ2-5, with D unresolved. The V gene's germline CDR1 is SNHLY and CDR2 FYNNEI. V lost 8 bases and J 4 bases, leaving 11 bases between the germline ends. CDR3 length: 12 residues. CDR3 in amino acids: CASGRLLETQYF. The CDR3 bases are TGTGCCAGCGGTCGCTTGTTAGAGACCCAGTACTTC.

This clonotype was recorded many times. The chain joins TRBV20-1 to TRBJ2-3, with a weak D call TRBD2 (7 bases). Germline V lookup: CDR1 DFQATT, CDR2 SNEGSKA (reference sequence). The CDR3 totals 16 residues. V was pared by 3 bases and J by 0 bases, with 16 bases between. CDR3 region: CSASRQGRASTDTQYF. CDR3 bases: TGCAGTGCTAGCCGGCAGGGGAGGGCAAGCACAGATACGCAGTATTTT.

This clonotype was counted many times. This rearrangement joins TRBV7-9 to TRBJ2-7; 9 positions match TRBD1. This CDR3 is built from 15 residues. CDR1 and CDR2 (germline): SEHNR, FQNEAQ (reference sequence). Trimming removed 5 bases from V and 4 bases from J; junction bases left unmatched: 9. The CDR3 bases are TGTGCCAGCAGCCCCGAACAGGGGGCGTCGTACGAGCAGTACTTC. Translation: CASSPEQGASYEQYF.

This clonotype was observed at least ten times. The CDR3 coding sequence is TGTGCCAGCAGTTTGGGACAGGGGCACACTAACTATGGCTACACCTTC. It encodes CASSLGQGHTNYGYTF. The J gene is TRBJ1-2, the V gene TRBV28, with 10 bases fitting TRBD1. Losses at the gene ends were 3 bases for V and 0 bases for J; bases not matched to a gene: 4. The CDR3 is 16 amino acids. CDR1 MDHEN and CDR2 SYDVKM come from the germline V gene.

This clonotype has a count of ten or more. For the CDR3, the DNA is TGTGCCAGCAGCCCGCGGGACAGGGCATTCGGGGAGCAGTTCTTC. Amino acids: CASSPRDRAFGEQFF. This chain connects TRBV7-2 to TRBJ2-1; 9 bases map to TRBD1. V gave up 5 bases and J gave up 10 bases; unmatched junction bases: 12. CDR1 is SGHTA, CDR2 FQGNSA, per germline. This CDR3 spans 15 amino acids. The full variable domain, completed using reference TRBV7-2 and TRBJ2-1, is GAGVSQSPSNKVTEKGKDVELRCDPISGHTALYWYRQSLGQGLEFLIYFQGNSAPDKSGLPSDRFSAERTGGSVSTLTIQRTQQEDSAVYLCASSPRDRAFGEQFFGPGTRLTVL.

This clonotype was found many times. The chain recombines TRBV4-2 with TRBJ1-3; D call uncertain. CDR3 length equals 17 residues. The V gene lost 1 base and the J gene lost 0 bases, with 13 bases spanning the gap. Germline CDR1 is LGHNA and CDR2 is YNFKEQ. The CDR3 loop reads CASSQGMASPSGNTIYF. Here the CDR3 DNA reads TGTGCCAGCAGCCAAGGCATGGCATCACCCTCTGGAAACACCATATATTTT.

In its sample, this clonotype was seen many times. The chain uses TRBV21-1 and TRBJ2-1; TRBD2 reflects the table's D call only, with no check against the DNA. TRBV21-1 is assigned pseudogene status. This CDR3 region has 17 residues. The CDR3 spells CASSKVRTSGIYNEQFF. The CDR3 region has the DNA TGTGCCAGCAGCAAAGTCAGGACTAGCGGGATATACAATGAGCAGTTCTTC.

This clonotype was found many times. The V call is TRBV12-3 or TRBV12-4, the J call TRBJ1-3; 10 positions match TRBD1. The CDR3 extends over 12 amino acids. Losses at the gene ends were 6 bases for V and 15 bases for J; bases not matched to a gene: 8. CDR3 residues: CASRNTGTGEYF. CDR3 nucleotides: TGTGCCAGCAGGAATACCGGGACAGGGGAATATTTT.

This clonotype was seen repeatedly, ten times or more. This chain connects TRBV7-6 to TRBJ2-5, with 9 positions matching TRBD1. The germline V gene has CDR1 SGHVS and CDR2 FNYEAQ. The junction had 9 bases not matched to a gene; V was cut back by 0 bases and J by 4 bases. The CDR3 covers 17 residues. This CDR3 reads CASSLAVSGQGGETQYF. CDR3 sequence (DNA): TGTGCCAGCAGCTTAGCGGTTTCGGGACAGGGTGGAGAGACCCAGTACTTC.

This clonotype appeared a few times. The chain employs TRBV5-4 and TRBJ2-2; D not resolved. The germline CDR1 and CDR2 sequences are SGHNT and YYREEE (reference sequence). The ends were cut back, 2 bases at V and 4 bases at J, with 12 bases in the middle. The CDR3 sequence is 15 residues long. The CDR3: CASSFVSGLTGELFF. CDR3 bases: TGTGCCAGCAGCTTTGTTTCGGGCCTCACCGGGGAGCTGTTTTTT.

This chain uses TRBV7-9 with TRBJ2-3; 11 bases fit TRBD1. This CDR3 contains 15 residues. The J segment lost 4 bases and the V segment lost 6 bases, leaving 6 bases of the junction unmatched. Germline-derived CDR1 and CDR2 are SEHNR and FQNEAQ (reference sequence). The CDR3 coding sequence is TGTGCCAGCAGACCATGGGGACAGGGGGCAGATACGCAGTATTTT. This codes for CASRPWGQGADTQYF.

This clonotype was counted at least ten times. V gene TRBV20-1 combines with J gene TRBJ2-5; the D gene is possibly TRBD1 (6 bases). The CDR3 consists of 13 residues. Germline lookup yields CDR1 DFQATT and CDR2 SNEGSKA (reference sequence). The V and J ends lost 2 bases and 4 bases respectively, with 11 bases between them. Written as DNA, the CDR3 is TGCAGTGCTAGAACAGGGTCGGGAGAGACCCAGTACTTC. It translates to CSARTGSGETQYF.

This clonotype was seen more than once but under ten times. The CDR3 is CASSHDRGDEQYF. The CDR3 DNA reads as TGTGCCAGCAGCCATGACAGGGGAGACGAGCAGTACTTC. The rearrangement joins TRBV9 to TRBJ2-7; TRBD1 aligns across 8 bases. The CDR3 covers 13 residues. CDR1 SGDLS and CDR2 YYNGEE come from the germline V gene. V trimming: 4 bases; J trimming: 5 bases; junction bases outside the gene matches: 5.

This clonotype occurred many times. The V and J genes are TRBV12-3 or TRBV12-4 and TRBJ2-1; the D gene is possibly TRBD1 (6 bases). Trimming cost V 1 base and J 0 bases, with 16 bases left between them. The CDR3 covers 18 residues. Written as DNA, the CDR3 is TGTGCCAGCAGTTTAGTGGGGGCCGGGTTCTCCTCCTACAATGAGCAGTTCTTC. The encoded protein is CASSLVGAGFSSYNEQFF.

This clonotype has just a few counts. The chain joins TRBV5-6 to TRBJ2-7; weak D call: TRBD1 (6 bases). CDR1 and CDR2 (germline): SGHDT, YYEEEE. The CDR3 runs to 14 residues. Trimming cost V 3 bases and J 1 base, with 11 bases left between them. Here the CDR3 reads CASSWGTLSYEQYV. The CDR3 DNA sequence: TGTGCCAGCAGCTGGGGGACACTTTCCTACGAGCAGTACGTC.

The rearrangement uses TRBV3-1 and TRBJ1-5, with a weak D call TRBD1 (6 bases). The CDR3 extends over 15 amino acids. Trimming left V 0 bases short and J 9 bases short, with 15 bases between. The V gene's germline CDR1 is LGHDT and CDR2 YNNKEL (reference sequence). CDR3 amino acids: CASSQDSVGGRPQHF. CDR3 bases: TGTGCCAGCAGCCAAGATTCCGTGGGGGGCCGGCCCCAGCATTTT. The whole variable domain, remainder taken from reference TRBV3-1 and TRBJ1-5, is DTAVSQTPKYLVTQMGNDKSIKCEQNLGHDTMYWYKQDSKKFLKIMFSYNNKELIINETVPNRFSPKSPDKAHLNLHINSLELGDSAVYFCASSQDSVGGRPQHFGDGTRLSIL.

This clonotype was counted many times. The rearrangement uses TRBV27 and TRBJ2-7, with 10 bases that match TRBD1. Germline CDR1 is MNHEY and CDR2 is SMNVEV (reference sequence). The CDR3 totals 16 residues. V dropped 0 bases and J dropped 4; count of bases not matched to a gene: 6. Here the CDR3 DNA reads TGTGCCAGCAGTTTATCGAAAGGGGACAGGGGTTACGAGCAGTACTTC. Its translation is CASSLSKGDRGYEQYF.

This clonotype was recorded many times. The chain has TRBV28 and TRBJ2-5, with 10 bases aligning to TRBD1. In germline, CDR1 is MDHEN, CDR2 SYDVKM. Trimming at V came to 6 bases and at J to 7 bases, leaving 8 bases not matched to a gene. CDR3 length equals 14 residues. The CDR3 region has the DNA TGTGCCAGCAGCACAACCGGGACAGGGGCGACCCAGTACTTC. This translates into CASSTTGTGATQYF. Complete variable domain (other parts from reference TRBV28 and TRBJ2-5): DVKVTQSSRYLVKRTGEKVFLECVQDMDHENMFWYRQDPGLGLRLIYFSYDVKMKEKGDIPEGYSVSREKKERFSLILESASTNQTSMYLCASSTTGTGATQYFGPGTRLLVL.